This TCR beta chain was sequenced during a study of control samples from healthy donors and cancer patients. Only in-frame clones appear in the TCRdb table, and some are missing; sequencing was by immunoSEQ multiplex PCR. This table holds 20,000 to 30,000 clones, roughly four fifths found once. This clone has just one count. This TCR derives from a man aged 55 to 70 with colorectal cancer. The source material was PBMCs.

The CDR3 nucleotides are TGTGCCAGCAGCTTAGCGTCGAGTCCACAGGAGATGTATGGCTACACCTTC. This encodes CASSLASSPQEMYGYTF. The chain uses TRBV7-9 and TRBJ1-2; a weak D match, TRBD1 (5 bases). With 0 bases removed from V and 5 bases from J, the gap between germline ends came to 19 bases. CDR1 SEHNR and CDR2 FQNEAQ come from the germline V gene (reference sequence). CDR3 size: 17 residues.